This T cell receptor beta chain was retrieved from a study of T cells after yellow fever vaccination. General study results and limits: Contaminants from the bulk population, in the form of abundant clonotypes, could be found in FACS-sorted repertoires.

Concerning this clonotype: Its antigen remains unidentified.

This CDR3 contains 14 residues. The V end lost 3 bases, the J end lost 2 bases, and 9 bases lay between the germline ends. Germline V gene data show CDR1 as SGHKS and CDR2 as YYEKEE (reference sequence). From the 5' RACE reads, TCRdb called clonotypes with MiXCR, one entry per CDR3 protein. The table has under 400,000 distinct CDR3 sequences, about 12% seen once. Source: CD4+ T cells sorted from PBMCs, taken 15 days after the yellow fever booster vaccination. The chain combines TRBV5-5 with TRBJ2-1; D perhaps matches TRBD2 (6 bases). The receptor's source is a young man who received the YFV17D yellow fever vaccine. The CDR3 reads CASSSSGAYNEQFF. In DNA, the CDR3 is TGTGCCAGCAGCTCCTCGGGAGCCTACAATGAGCAGTTCTTC. The variable domain in full, with the rest retrieved from reference TRBV5-5 and TRBJ2-1, is DAGVTQSPTHLIKTRGQQVTLRCSPISGHKSVSWYQQVLGQGPQFIFQYYEKEERGRGNFPDRFSARQFPNYSSELNVNALLLGDSALYLCASSSSGAYNEQFFGPGTRLTVL.